Listed here is a single T cell receptor (beta chain). Its antigen is unknown. The sample originates from a study of T cell responses to AZD1222 COVID-19 vaccine. Assay used: immunoSEQ multiplex PCR; TCRdb lists only in-frame clones, some missing. The sample contains 130,000 to 150,000 clones, about 82% of which appear only once. The analysis combined second doses at about 4 or about 12 weeks. The germline V gene has CDR1 SGHDT and CDR2 YYEEEE. This CDR3 is built from 16 residues. The V end was cut by 4 bases, the J end by 6 bases, with 17 bases between. Study-wide findings and caveats: Without day 14 samples, only post-peak T cell repertoires were studied. Donors were largely white British and mainly female; clonal diversity was possibly underestimated.

The chain has TRBV5-6 and TRBJ1-6, with D perhaps TRBD1 (5 bases). This receptor was identified in an adult who received the AZD1222 COVID-19 vaccine. The sample in question was peripheral blood, obtained 28 days after the second AZD1222 dose. The CDR3 coding sequence is TGTGCCAGCAGCACCTTTCGGACGGGGCTTAATTCACCCCTCCACTTT. Its protein is CASSTFRTGLNSPLHF.